Each of the 21 T cell receptor beta chains below was sequenced from the same sample in a study of blood T cells in healthy people across ages. For the second PCR, which ran for about 6 to 11 cycles, a sample-barcoded 5' primer and a J-beta primer mix were used. TCRdb analysed the 5' RACE reads with MiXCR anew, one entry per CDR3 protein. The data show some 1,800,000 distinct CDR3 sequences, 39% seen once. Sequencing was done on a sample of blood. All receptors come from a human donor in good health.

In the case of this clonotype: The junction departs from germline at one end; a sequencing error may be responsible. The chain carries TRBV29-1 and TRBJ2-5; possible D gene TRBD1, 6 bases. TRBJ2-7 explains the end of the DNA better; the J call may be wrong. Germline assignment: CDR1 SQVTM and CDR2 ANQGSEA. The CDR3 runs to 13 residues. The CDR3 here is CNVVIGTRYEQYF. The CDR3 DNA sequence: TGCAACGTTGTGATTGGGACAAGATACGAGCAGTACTTC.

For the CDR3, the DNA is TGTGCCGGACAGCGGGGGCAGGGGGAGACCCAGTACTTC. Amino acids: CAGQRGQGETQYF. The chain carries TRBV7-2 and TRBJ2-5; 8 bases line up with TRBD2. V lost 11 bases and J lost 5; bases outside the gene matches: 10. This CDR3 contains 13 residues. Germline assignment: CDR1 SGHTA and CDR2 FQGNSA. Complete variable domain (other parts from reference TRBV7-2 and TRBJ2-5): GAGVSQSPSNKVTEKGKDVELRCDPISGHTALYWYRQSLGQGLEFLIYFQGNSAPDKSGLPSDRFSAERTGGSVSTLTIQRTQQEDSAVYLCAGQRGQGETQYFGPGTRLLVL.

Only a few counts were recorded for this clonotype. V gene TRBV6-5 combines with J gene TRBJ2-1, with a possible D match to TRBD1 (6 bases). Deletions cut 2 bases from V and 4 bases from J, with 9 bases between. Germline CDR1 and CDR2: MNHEY and SVGAGI. The CDR3 extends over 14 amino acids. Written as DNA, the CDR3 is TGTGCCAGCAGTTACCTTGGACAGTACAATGAGCAGTTCTTC. Encoded protein: CASSYLGQYNEQFF.

The V gene is TRBV18, the J gene TRBJ1-1, with 7 nucleotides matching TRBD1. This CDR3 is 15 amino acids long. V lost 3 bases and J lost 5; bases outside the gene matches: 9. Germline assignment: CDR1 KGHSH and CDR2 LQKENI. CDR3 sequence (DNA): TGTGCCAGCTCACCGGAGGGACAGTCGAAAACTGAAGCTTTCTTT. Encoded protein: CASSPEGQSKTEAFF. Drawing the rest from reference TRBV18 and TRBJ1-1, the complete variable domain is NAGVMQNPRHLVRRRGQEARLRCSPMKGHSHVYWYRQLPEEGLKFMVYLQKENIIDESGMPKERFSAEFPKEGPSILRIQQVVRGDSAAYFCASSPEGQSKTEAFFGQGTRLTVV.

The rearrangement joins TRBV10-3 to TRBJ2-1, with TRBD1 matching 7 bases. This CDR3 is built from 15 residues. Germline loops: CDR1 ENHRY, CDR2 SYGVKD. With 1 base clipped from V and 7 bases from J, the junction kept 7 bases outside the gene matches. The CDR3 is CAISEFEGGWNEQFF. The CDR3 coding sequence is TGTGCCATCAGTGAGTTCGAAGGGGGCTGGAATGAGCAGTTCTTC.

The sample holds a few counts of this clonotype. The CDR3 reads CASSYGQVEAFF. The CDR3 DNA sequence: TGTGCCAGCAGTTACGGACAGGTCGAAGCTTTCTTT. This rearrangement joins TRBV12-3 or TRBV12-4 to TRBJ1-1; 7 nucleotides match TRBD1. The ends lost 4 bases at V and 8 bases at J; junction bases unmatched: 4. The CDR3 spans 12 residues.

CDR3 sequence (DNA): TGTGCCAGCAGTGACCCGGGGAGACAGCCCCAGCATTTT. Its translation: CASSDPGRQPQHF. The chain couples TRBV2 to TRBJ1-5; D is uncertain. The germline gives CDR1 SNHLY, CDR2 FYNNEI. The CDR3 extends over 13 amino acids. V gave up 3 bases and J gave up 7 bases, with 10 bases separating them. Variable domain in full (rest from reference TRBV2 and TRBJ1-5): EPEVTQTPSHQVTQMGQEVILRCVPISNHLYFYWYRQILGQKVEFLVSFYNNEISEKSEIFDDQFSVERPDGSNFTLKIRSTKLEDSAMYFCASSDPGRQPQHFGDGTRLSIL.

The chain joins TRBV9 to TRBJ1-6, with unresolved D. CDR1 and CDR2 (germline): SGDLS, YYNGEE. With 4 bases removed from V and 0 bases from J, the gap between germline ends came to 11 bases. The CDR3 is 16 residues long. The CDR3 DNA reads TGTGCCAGCAGCTCCAGTCCGCGCTCCTATAATTCACCCCTCCACTTT. Its protein is CASSSSPRSYNSPLHF.

The rearrangement links TRBV5-6 to TRBJ2-4; D perhaps matches TRBD1 (6 bases). The end of the DNA is better explained by TRBJ2-7, so the J call may be wrong. The CDR3 totals 13 residues. Germline V gene lookup returns CDR1 SGHDT and CDR2 YYEEEE. CDR3 nucleotide sequence: TGTGCCAGCAGCTTAATCCGGGACAACGAGCAGTACTTC. This codes for CASSLIRDNEQYF.

This chain's CDR3 is CAPRTSGGARNEQFF. The CDR3, as DNA: TGTGCCCCGCGGACTAGCGGGGGGGCACGCAATGAGCAGTTCTTC. J is TRBJ2-1 and V is TRBV10-3; 15 bases map to TRBD2. The J segment lost 6 bases and the V segment lost 11 bases, leaving 8 bases of the junction unmatched. Germline V CDR1 and CDR2: ENHRY, SYGVKD. This CDR3 contains 15 residues.

This chain links TRBV27 with TRBJ1-5; D is undetermined. The CDR3 contains 14 residues. V shed 5 bases and J shed 1 base, with 9 bases lying between them. The germline V gene encodes CDR1 MNHEY and CDR2 SMNVEV (reference sequence). CDR3 in DNA: TGTGCCAGCAGTCCAGTCCAAAGCAATCAGCCCCAGCATTTT. Translating it yields CASSPVQSNQPQHF.

This clonotype appeared a single time. The chain uses TRBV4-1 and TRBJ2-1, with 10 positions matching TRBD2. J was trimmed by 4 bases and V by 5 bases; bases with no gene match: 11. CDR1 is MGHRA, CDR2 YSYEKL, per germline. The CDR3 is 17 amino acids. The CDR3 here is CASSLRASGGEYNEQFF. CDR3 nucleotide sequence: TGCGCCAGCAGCTTAAGGGCTAGCGGGGGAGAATACAATGAGCAGTTCTTC.

The chain has TRBV6-2 or TRBV6-3 and TRBJ2-7; D is undetermined. The CDR3 sequence is 13 residues long. Germline lookup yields CDR1 MNHEY and CDR2 SVGEGT. Trimming removed 8 bases from V and 2 bases from J, with 13 bases in between. CDR3 region: CASGYSRAYEQYF. The CDR3 region has the DNA TGTGCCAGCGGCTACAGTCGAGCCTACGAGCAGTACTTC.

With regard to this clonotype: The junction departs from germline at one end; a sequencing error may be responsible. CDR3 region: CATSGDGSNYGYTF. The CDR3 nucleotides are TGTGCCACCAGCGGAGATGGCAGTAACTATGGCTACACCTTC. The V call is TRBV15, the J call TRBJ1-2; D remains unclear. This CDR3 contains 14 residues. Germline V gives CDR1 LNHNV, CDR2 YYDKDF (reference sequence).

V is TRBV7-2 and J is TRBJ2-3, with TRBD2 matching 10 bases. Germline assignment: CDR1 SGHTA and CDR2 FQGNSA. There are 16 residues in the CDR3. V gave up 2 bases and J gave up 4 bases; unmatched junction bases: 6. This CDR3 reads CASSLRLAGEADTQYF. The CDR3 bases are TGTGCCAGCAGCTTAAGGCTAGCGGGGGAAGCAGATACGCAGTATTTT.

This clonotype was counted a single time. The chain joins TRBV6-1 to TRBJ1-2; tentatively, D is TRBD1 (5 bases). CDR3 length: 15 amino acids. Per the germline V gene, CDR1 is MNHNS and CDR2 is SASEGT. Trimming took 1 base from V and 5 from J, leaving 14 bases between them. DNA of the CDR3: TGTGCCAGCAGTGAAGGAGCAGGGAACCCTTATGGCTACACCTTC. Protein sequence: CASSEGAGNPYGYTF.

About this clonotype: This sequence may be a read error, since a much larger clone differs from it by one base. The CDR3 coding sequence is TGCAGCGTTGATCCAGCTCCAGATACGCAGTATTTT. Translated, it gives CSVDPAPDTQYF. The genes are TRBV29-1 and TRBJ2-3; D is unresolved. This CDR3 has 12 residues. CDR1 SQVTM and CDR2 ANQGSEA come from the germline V gene. V lost 3 bases and J lost 4, with 8 bases in between.

CDR3 bases: TGTGCCAGCAGTCCCCTGACAGACACAGATACGCAGTATTTT. Translated, it gives CASSPLTDTDTQYF. The chain recombines TRBV28 with TRBJ2-3; the D gene is possibly TRBD1 (5 bases). The CDR3 is 14 amino acids. Germline V lookup: CDR1 MDHEN, CDR2 SYDVKM. V gave up 5 bases and J gave up 2 bases, with 11 bases separating them.

The sample holds a few counts of this clonotype. The chain is built from TRBV7-3 and TRBJ2-7; 9 bases map to TRBD1. Trimming cost V 0 bases and J 3 bases; bases outside gene matches: 6. The germline V gene has CDR1 SGHTA and CDR2 FQGTGA. The CDR3 is 16 residues long. The CDR3 DNA follows: TGTGCCAGCAGCTTAACCTCCGGGACAGGGATCTACGAGCAGTACTTC. This gives the protein CASSLTSGTGIYEQYF.

Turning to this clonotype: A much larger clone lies one base from this, so it may be a read error. The chain links TRBV5-1 to TRBJ2-3; D ambiguous. V lost 1 base to trimming and J lost 6 bases, with 12 bases between them. The germline gives CDR1 SGHRS, CDR2 YFSETQ. The CDR3 sequence is 14 residues long. This CDR3 reads CASSLLGPSDTQYF. CDR3 nucleotide sequence: TGCGCCAGCAGCTTGTTAGGCCCGTCGGATACGCAGTATTTT.

The V gene is TRBV7-2, the J gene TRBJ2-7; tentatively, D is TRBD1 (6 bases). CDR3 size: 15 residues. The V end was cut by 3 bases, the J end by 3 bases, with 15 bases between. Germline assignment: CDR1 SGHTA and CDR2 FQGNSA. CDR3 sequence (DNA): TGTGCCAGCAGCTTCGATACAGGGCAGGTCTACGAGCAGTACTTC. As protein: CASSFDTGQVYEQYF. The entire variable domain, with the rest obtained from reference TRBV7-2 and TRBJ2-7, is as follows: GAGVSQSPSNKVTEKGKDVELRCDPISGHTALYWYRQSLGQGLEFLIYFQGNSAPDKSGLPSDRFSAERTGGSVSTLTIQRTQQEDSAVYLCASSFDTGQVYEQYFGPGTRLTVT.